The TCR beta chain described here comes from a study of beta chain features in type 1 diabetes. Study context: The patient and healthy donor groups were comparable for age, gender and cell yields. Examination spanned some 100 million sorted cells from all samples.

Losses at the gene ends were 3 bases for V and 13 bases for J; bases not matched to a gene: 17. The germline gives CDR1 LGHNA, CDR2 YNFKEQ. The length of the CDR3 is 17 residues. All of the isolated RNA was reverse transcribed, so expressed TCRB transcripts were sequenced. Assay: immunoSEQ multiplex PCR; the TCRdb copy retains only in-frame clones and omits some. Among under 20,000 clones listed, approximately 70% were seen once. Overall study results and limits: Relative to healthy donors, patients appeared to have naive, central memory and Treg TCRB repertoires that were more similar. The study found moderately but significantly shorter TCRB CDR3s in all four CD4+ subsets of Type 1 diabetes patients.

This clone showed up just once. Its matching antigen is unknown. The receptor was derived from a man aged 25 to 45 with type 1 diabetes. The chain links TRBV4-2 to TRBJ1-6; 8 nucleotides match TRBD1. The sample taken for sequencing was stem cell memory CD4+ T cells from blood. CDR3: CASSHSIPGQASRPLHF. The CDR3 DNA follows: TGTGCCAGCAGCCACTCTATCCCGGGACAGGCATCCAGGCCCCTCCACTTT.